What follows describes a single T cell receptor (beta chain). CDR3 length equals 10 residues. V was pared by 5 bases and J by 7 bases, with 5 bases between. Per the germline V gene, CDR1 is LNHDA and CDR2 is SQIVND (reference sequence). This sample was included in a study of cytomegalovirus exposure and HLA in healthy donors. TCRdb keeps only in-frame clones here, not all; method: immunoSEQ multiplex PCR. Counted here are 150,000 or so clones, 75% to 90% occurring once; the ten biggest clones make up about a fifth. V is TRBV19 and J is TRBJ1-2; D is unclear. The sequenced material came from PBMCs. The source is a man in his late teens or twenties in good health and CMV-seropositive. CDR3 sequence: CASSYGGYTF. The CDR3 DNA sequence: TGTGCCAGTAGTTACGGTGGCTACACCTTC.